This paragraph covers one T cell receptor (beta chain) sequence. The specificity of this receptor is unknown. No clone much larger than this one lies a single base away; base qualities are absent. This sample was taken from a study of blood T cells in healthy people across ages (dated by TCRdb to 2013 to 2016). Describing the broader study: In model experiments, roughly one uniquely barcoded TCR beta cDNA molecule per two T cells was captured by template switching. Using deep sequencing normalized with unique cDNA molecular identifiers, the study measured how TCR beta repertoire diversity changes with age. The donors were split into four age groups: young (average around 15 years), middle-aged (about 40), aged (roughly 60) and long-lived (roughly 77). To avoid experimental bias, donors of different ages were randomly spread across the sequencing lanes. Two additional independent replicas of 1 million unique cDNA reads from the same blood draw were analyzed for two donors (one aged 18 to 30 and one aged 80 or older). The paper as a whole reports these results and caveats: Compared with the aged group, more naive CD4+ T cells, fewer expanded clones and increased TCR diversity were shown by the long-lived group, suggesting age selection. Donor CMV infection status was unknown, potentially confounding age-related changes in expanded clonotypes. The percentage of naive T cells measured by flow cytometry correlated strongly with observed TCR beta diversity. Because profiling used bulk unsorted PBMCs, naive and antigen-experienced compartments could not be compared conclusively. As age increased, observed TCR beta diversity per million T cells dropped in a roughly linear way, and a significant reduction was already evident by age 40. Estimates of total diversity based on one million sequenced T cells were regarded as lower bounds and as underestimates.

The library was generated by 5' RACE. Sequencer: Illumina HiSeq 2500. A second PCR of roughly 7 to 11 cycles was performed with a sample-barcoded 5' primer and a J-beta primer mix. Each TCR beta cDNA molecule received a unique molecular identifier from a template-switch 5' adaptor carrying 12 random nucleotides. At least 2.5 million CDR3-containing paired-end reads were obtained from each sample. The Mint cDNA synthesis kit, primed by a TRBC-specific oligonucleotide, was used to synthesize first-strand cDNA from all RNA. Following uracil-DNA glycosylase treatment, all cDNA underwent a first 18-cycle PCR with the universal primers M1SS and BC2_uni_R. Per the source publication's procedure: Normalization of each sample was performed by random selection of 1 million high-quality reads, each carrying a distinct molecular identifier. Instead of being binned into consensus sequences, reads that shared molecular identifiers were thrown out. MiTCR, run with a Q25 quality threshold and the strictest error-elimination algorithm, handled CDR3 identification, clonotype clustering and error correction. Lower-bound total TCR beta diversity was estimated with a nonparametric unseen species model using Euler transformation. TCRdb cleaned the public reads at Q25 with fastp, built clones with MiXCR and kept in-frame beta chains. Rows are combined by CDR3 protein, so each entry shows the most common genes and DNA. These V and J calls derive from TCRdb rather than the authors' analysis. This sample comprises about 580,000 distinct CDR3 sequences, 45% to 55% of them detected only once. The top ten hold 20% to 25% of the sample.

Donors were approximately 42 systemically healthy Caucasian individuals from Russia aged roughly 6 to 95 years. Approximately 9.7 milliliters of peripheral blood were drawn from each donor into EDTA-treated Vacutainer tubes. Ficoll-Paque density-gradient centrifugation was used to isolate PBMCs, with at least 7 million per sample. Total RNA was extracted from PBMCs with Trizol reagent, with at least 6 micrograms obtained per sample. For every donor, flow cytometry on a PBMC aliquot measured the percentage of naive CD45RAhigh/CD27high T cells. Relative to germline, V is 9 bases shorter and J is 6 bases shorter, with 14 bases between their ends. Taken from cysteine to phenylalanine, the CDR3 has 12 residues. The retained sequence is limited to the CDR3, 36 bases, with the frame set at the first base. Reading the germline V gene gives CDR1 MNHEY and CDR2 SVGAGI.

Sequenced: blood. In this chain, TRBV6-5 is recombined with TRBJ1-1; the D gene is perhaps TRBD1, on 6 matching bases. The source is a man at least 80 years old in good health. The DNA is TGTGCCAGTCGCAGGGGAGATGCTGAAGCTTTCTTT. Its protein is CASRRGDAEAFF.